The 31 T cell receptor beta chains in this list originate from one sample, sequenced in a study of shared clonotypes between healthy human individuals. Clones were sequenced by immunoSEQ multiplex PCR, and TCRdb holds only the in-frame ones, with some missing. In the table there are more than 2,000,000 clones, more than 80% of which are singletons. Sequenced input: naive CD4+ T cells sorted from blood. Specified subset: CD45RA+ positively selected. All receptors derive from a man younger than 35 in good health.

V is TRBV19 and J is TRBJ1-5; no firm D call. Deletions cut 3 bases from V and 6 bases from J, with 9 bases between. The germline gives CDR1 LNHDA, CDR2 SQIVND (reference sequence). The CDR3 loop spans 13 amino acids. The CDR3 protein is CASSMDHFQPQHF. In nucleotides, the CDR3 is TGTGCCAGTAGTATGGACCACTTTCAGCCCCAGCATTTT.

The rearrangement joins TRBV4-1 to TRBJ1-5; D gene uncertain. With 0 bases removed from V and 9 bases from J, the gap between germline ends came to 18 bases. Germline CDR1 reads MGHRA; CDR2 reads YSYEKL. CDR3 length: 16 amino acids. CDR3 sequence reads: CASSQDPFSLRGPQHF. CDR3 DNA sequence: TGCGCCAGCAGCCAAGACCCCTTCTCGCTCCGTGGGCCCCAGCATTTT.

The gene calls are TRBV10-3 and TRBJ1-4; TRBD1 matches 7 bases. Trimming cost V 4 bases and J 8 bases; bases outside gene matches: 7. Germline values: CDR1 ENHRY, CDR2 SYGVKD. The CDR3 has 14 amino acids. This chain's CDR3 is CAISGGQPGEKLFF. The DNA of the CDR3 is TGTGCCATCAGTGGGGGACAGCCGGGGGAAAAACTGTTTTTT.

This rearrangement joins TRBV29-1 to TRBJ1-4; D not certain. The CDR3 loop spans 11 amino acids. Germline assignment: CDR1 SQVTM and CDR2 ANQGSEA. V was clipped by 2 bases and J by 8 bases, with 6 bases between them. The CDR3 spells CSVEPQEKLFF. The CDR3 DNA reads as TGCAGCGTTGAACCTCAAGAAAAACTGTTTTTT.

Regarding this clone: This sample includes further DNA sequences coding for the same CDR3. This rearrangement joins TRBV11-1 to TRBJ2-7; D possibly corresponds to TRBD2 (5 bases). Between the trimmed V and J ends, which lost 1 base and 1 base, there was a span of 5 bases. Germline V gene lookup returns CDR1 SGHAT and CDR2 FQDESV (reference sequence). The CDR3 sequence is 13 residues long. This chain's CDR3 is CASSLGESYEQYF. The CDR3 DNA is TGTGCCAGCAGCTTAGGGGAGTCCTACGAGCAGTACTTC.

The CDR3, as DNA: TGTGCCTGGACCGAGGGGGGACGGGGGCAGTACTTC. Amino acid sequence: CAWTEGGRGQYF. The chain combines TRBV30 with TRBJ2-7; the D call may be TRBD1 or TRBD2 (6 bases each). Germline V gene sequence: CDR1 GTSNPN, CDR2 SVGIG (reference sequence). With 4 bases removed from V and 9 bases from J, the gap between germline ends came to 16 bases. CDR3 length: 12 residues.

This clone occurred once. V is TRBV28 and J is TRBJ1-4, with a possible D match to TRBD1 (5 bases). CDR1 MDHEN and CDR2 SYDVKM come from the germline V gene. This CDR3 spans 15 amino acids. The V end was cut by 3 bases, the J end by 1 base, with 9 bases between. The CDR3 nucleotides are TGTGCCAGCAGTTTTTCGGGGGGAACTAATGAAAAACTGTTTTTT. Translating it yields CASSFSGGTNEKLFF.

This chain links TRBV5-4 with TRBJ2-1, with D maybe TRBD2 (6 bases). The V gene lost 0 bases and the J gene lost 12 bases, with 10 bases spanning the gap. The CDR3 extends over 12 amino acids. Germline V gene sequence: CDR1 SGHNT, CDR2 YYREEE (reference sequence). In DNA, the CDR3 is TGTGCCAGCAGCTTGGATAGCGGAGGGCAGTTCTTC. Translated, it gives CASSLDSGGQFF.

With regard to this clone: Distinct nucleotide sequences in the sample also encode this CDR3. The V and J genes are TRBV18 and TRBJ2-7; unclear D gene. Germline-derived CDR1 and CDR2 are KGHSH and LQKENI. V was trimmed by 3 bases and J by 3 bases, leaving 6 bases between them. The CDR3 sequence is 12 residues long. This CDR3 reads CASSPSDYEQYF. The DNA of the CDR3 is TGTGCCAGCTCACCTTCGGACTACGAGCAGTACTTC. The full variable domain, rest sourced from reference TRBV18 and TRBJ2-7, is NAGVMQNPRHLVRRRGQEARLRCSPMKGHSHVYWYRQLPEEGLKFMVYLQKENIIDESGMPKERFSAEFPKEGPSILRIQQVVRGDSAAYFCASSPSDYEQYFGPGTRLTVT.

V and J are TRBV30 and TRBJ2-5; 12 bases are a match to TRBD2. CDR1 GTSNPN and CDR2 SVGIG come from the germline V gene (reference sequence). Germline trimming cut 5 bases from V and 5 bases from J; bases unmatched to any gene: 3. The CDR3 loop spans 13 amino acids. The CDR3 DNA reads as TGTGCCTGGGCTAGCGGGGGGGCCGAGACCCAGTACTTC. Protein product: CAWASGGAETQYF. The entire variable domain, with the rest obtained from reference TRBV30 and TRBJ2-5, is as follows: SQTIHQWPATLVQPVGSPLSLECTVEGTSNPNLYWYRQAAGRGLQLLFYSVGIGQISSEVPQNLSASRPQDRQFILSSKKLLLSDSGFYLCAWASGGAETQYFGPGTRLLVL.

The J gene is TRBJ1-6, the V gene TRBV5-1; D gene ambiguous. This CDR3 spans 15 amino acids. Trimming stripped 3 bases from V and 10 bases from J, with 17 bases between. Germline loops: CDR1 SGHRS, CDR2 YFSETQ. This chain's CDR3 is CASSSVAEYWSPLHF. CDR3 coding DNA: TGCGCCAGCAGCTCTGTGGCTGAGTATTGGTCACCCCTCCACTTT.

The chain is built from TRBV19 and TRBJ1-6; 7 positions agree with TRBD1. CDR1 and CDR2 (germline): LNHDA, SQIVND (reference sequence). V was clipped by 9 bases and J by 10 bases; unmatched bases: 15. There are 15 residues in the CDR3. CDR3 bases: TGTGCCAGCTCAGAGCAAACAGGGGTGAGGTCACCCCTCCACTTT. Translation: CASSEQTGVRSPLHF.

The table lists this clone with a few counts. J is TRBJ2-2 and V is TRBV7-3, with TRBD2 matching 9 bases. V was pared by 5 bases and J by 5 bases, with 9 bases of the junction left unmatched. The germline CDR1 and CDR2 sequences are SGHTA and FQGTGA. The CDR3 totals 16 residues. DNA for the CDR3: TGTGCCAGCAGCCCCCCGCTAGCGGGGTATACCGGGGAGCTGTTTTTT. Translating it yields CASSPPLAGYTGELFF.

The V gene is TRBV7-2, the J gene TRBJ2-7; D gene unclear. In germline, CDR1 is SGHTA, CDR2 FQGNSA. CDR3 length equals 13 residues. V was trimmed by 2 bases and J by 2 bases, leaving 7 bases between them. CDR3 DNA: TGTGCCAGCAGCTTAACAGTCACCTACGAGCAGTACTTC. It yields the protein CASSLTVTYEQYF.

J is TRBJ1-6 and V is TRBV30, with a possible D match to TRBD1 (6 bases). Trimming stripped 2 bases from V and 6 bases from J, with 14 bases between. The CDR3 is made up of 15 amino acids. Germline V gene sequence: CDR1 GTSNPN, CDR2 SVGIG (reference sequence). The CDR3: CAWSTPGHFNSPLHF. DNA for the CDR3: TGTGCCTGGAGTACACCGGGACATTTTAATTCACCCCTCCACTTT.

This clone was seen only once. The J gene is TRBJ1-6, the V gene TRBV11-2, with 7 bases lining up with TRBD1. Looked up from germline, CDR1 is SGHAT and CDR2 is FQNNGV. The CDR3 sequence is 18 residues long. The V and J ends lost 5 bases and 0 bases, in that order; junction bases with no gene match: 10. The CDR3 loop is CASSLRQGKSSYNSPLHF. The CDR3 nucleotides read TGTGCCAGCAGCCTAAGACAGGGAAAAAGCTCCTATAATTCACCCCTCCACTTT.

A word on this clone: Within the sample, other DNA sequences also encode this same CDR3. CDR3 amino acids: CASSSVRGYEQYF. The CDR3 nucleotides read TGTGCCAGCAGCTCCGTCCGGGGCTACGAGCAGTACTTC. J is TRBJ2-7 and V is TRBV7-2; possible D gene TRBD2, 5 bases. Germline V gene data show CDR1 as SGHTA and CDR2 as FQGNSA. Trimming stripped 4 bases from V and 3 bases from J, with 10 bases between. The CDR3 spans 13 residues.

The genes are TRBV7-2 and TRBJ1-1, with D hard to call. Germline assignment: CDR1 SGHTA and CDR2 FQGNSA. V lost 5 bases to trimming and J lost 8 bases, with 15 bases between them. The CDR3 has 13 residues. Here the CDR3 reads CASSPTIQDEAFF. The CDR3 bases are TGTGCCAGCAGCCCGACTATACAAGACGAAGCTTTCTTT.

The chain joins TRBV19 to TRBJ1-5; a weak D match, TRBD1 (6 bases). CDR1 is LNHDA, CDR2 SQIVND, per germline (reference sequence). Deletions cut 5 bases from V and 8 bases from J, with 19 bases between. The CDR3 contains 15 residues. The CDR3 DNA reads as TGTGCCAGTAGTTCAGGGGCCAGGGAGCGGGAGCCCCAGCATTTT. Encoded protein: CASSSGAREREPQHF.

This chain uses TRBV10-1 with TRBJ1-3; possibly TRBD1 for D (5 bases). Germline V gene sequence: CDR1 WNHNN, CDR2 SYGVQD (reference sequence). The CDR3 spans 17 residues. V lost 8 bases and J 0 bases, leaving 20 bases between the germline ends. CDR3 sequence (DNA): TGCGCCAGCGGGGTTGTAACGGGGCCGTTCTCTGGAAACACCATATATTTT. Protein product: CASGVVTGPFSGNTIYF.

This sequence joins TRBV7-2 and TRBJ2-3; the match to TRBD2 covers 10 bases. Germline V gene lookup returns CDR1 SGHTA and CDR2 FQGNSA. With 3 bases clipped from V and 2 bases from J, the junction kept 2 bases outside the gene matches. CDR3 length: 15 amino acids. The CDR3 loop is CASSFGLADTDTQYF. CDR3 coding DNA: TGTGCCAGCAGCTTCGGACTAGCGGACACAGATACGCAGTATTTT.

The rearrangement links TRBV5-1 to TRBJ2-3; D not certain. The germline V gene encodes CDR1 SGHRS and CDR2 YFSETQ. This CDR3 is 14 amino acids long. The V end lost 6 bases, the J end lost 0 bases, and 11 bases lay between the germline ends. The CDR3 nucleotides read TGCGCCAGCATAGGCCTTAGTAGCACAGATACGCAGTATTTT. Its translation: CASIGLSSTDTQYF.

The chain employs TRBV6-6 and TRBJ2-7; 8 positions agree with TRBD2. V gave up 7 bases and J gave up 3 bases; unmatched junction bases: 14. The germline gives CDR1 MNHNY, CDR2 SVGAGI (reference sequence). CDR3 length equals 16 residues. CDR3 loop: CASKRASGSFDYEQYF. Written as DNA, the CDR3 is TGTGCCAGCAAAAGGGCCAGCGGGAGTTTCGACTACGAGCAGTACTTC.

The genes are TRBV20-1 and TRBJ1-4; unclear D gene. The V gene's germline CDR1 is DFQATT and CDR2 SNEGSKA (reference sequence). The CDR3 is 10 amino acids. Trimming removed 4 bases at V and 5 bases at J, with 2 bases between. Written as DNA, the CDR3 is TGCAGTGCTATGAATGAAAAACTGTTTTTT. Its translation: CSAMNEKLFF.

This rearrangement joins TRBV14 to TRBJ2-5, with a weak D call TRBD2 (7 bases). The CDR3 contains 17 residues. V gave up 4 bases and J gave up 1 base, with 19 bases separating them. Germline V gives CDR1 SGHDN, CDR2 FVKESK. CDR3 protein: CASSPDETGGLQETQYF. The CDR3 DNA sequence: TGTGCCAGCAGCCCCGATGAGACGGGGGGCCTCCAAGAGACCCAGTACTTC.

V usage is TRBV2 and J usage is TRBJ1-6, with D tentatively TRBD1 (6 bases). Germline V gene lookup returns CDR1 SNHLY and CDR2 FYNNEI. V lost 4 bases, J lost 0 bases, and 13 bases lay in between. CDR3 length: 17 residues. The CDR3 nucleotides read TGTGCCAGCAGTGTTACAGGGCGCGGCTCCTATAATTCACCCCTCCACTTT. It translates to CASSVTGRGSYNSPLHF.

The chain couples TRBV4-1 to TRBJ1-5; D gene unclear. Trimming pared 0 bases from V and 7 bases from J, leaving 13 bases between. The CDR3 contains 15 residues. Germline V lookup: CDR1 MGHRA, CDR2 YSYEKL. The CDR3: CASSQDRAGWQPQHF. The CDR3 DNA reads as TGCGCCAGCAGCCAAGATAGGGCAGGTTGGCAGCCCCAGCATTTT.

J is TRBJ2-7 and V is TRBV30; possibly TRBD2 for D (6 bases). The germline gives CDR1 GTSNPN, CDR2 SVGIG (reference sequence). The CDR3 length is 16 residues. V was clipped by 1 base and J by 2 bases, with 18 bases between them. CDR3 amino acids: CAWSGAWGGKTYEQYF. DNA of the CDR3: TGTGCCTGGAGTGGGGCGTGGGGCGGGAAAACCTACGAGCAGTACTTC.

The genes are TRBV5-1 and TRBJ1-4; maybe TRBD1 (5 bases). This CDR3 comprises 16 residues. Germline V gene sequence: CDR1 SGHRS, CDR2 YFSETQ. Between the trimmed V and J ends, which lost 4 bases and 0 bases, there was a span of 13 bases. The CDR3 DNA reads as TGCGCCAGCAGCGAGGGACGGATTGCAACTAATGAAAAACTGTTTTTT. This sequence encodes CASSEGRIATNEKLFF.

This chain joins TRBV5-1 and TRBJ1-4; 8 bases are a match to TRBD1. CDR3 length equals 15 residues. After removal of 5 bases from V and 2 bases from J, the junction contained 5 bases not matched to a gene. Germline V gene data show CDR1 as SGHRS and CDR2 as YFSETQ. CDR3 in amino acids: CASSRQGSTNEKLFF. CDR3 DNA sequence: TGCGCCAGCAGTAGACAGGGGAGTACTAATGAAAAACTGTTTTTT. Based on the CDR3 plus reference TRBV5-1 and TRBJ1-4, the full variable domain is KAGVTQTPRYLIKTRGQQVTLSCSPISGHRSVSWYQQTPGQGLQFLFEYFSETQRNKGNFPGRFSGRQFSNSRSEMNVSTLELGDSALYLCASSRQGSTNEKLFFGSGTQLSVL.

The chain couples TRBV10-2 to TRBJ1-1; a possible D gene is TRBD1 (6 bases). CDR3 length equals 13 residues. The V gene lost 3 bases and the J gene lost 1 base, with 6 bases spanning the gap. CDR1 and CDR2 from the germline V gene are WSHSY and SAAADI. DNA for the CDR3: TGCGCCAGCAGTGACAGGGGGAACACTGAAGCTTTCTTT. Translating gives CASSDRGNTEAFF.